This T cell receptor (beta chain) was identified during a study of blood T cell repertoires in COVID-19. This CDR3 region has 16 residues. CDR1 and CDR2 (germline): LGHDT, YNNKEL (reference sequence). J was trimmed by 3 bases and V by 6 bases; bases with no gene match: 13. Generated by immunoSEQ multiplex PCR, the TCRdb table keeps only in-frame clones and is missing some. The profile shows roughly 61,000 clones, more than 60% of them singletons. This clonotype was obtained from an older woman with acute or convalescent COVID-19. J is TRBJ1-1 and V is TRBV3-1 (or the pseudogene TRBV3-2), with 7 bases matching TRBD1. Sequenced sample: peripheral blood. Here the CDR3 DNA reads TGTGCCAGCAGACAATCAGGGGGGCTAAAGGACACTGAAGCTTTCTTT. This sequence encodes CASRQSGGLKDTEAFF.